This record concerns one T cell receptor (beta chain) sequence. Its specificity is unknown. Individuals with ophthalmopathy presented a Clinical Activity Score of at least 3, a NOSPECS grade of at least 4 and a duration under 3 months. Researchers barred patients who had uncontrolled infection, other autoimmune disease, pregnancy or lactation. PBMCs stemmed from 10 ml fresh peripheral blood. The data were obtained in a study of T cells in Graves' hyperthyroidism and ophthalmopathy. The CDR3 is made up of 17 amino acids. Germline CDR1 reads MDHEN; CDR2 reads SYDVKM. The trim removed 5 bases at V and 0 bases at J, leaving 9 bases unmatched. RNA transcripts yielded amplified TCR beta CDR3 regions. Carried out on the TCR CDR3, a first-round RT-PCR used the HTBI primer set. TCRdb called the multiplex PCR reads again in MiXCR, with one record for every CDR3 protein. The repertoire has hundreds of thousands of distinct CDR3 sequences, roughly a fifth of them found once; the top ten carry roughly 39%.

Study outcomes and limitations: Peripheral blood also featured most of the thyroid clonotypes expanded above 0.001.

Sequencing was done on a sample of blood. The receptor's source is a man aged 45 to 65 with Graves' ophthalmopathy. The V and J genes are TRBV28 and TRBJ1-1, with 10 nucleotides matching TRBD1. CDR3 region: CASSAQTGGPVNTEAFF. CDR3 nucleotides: TGTGCCAGCAGTGCCCAGACAGGGGGCCCGGTGAACACTGAAGCTTTCTTT.